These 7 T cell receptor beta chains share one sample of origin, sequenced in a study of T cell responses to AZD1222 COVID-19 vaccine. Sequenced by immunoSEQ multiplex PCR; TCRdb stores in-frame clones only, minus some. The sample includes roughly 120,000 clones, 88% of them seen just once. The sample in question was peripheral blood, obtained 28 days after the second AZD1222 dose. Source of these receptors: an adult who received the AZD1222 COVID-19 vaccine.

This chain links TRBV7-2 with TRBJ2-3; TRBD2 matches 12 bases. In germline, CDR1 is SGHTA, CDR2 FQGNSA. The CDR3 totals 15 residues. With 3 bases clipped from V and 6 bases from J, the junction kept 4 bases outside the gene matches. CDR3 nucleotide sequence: TGTGCCAGCAGCTTGACTAGCGGGGGTTTTGATACGCAGTATTTT. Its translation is CASSLTSGGFDTQYF.

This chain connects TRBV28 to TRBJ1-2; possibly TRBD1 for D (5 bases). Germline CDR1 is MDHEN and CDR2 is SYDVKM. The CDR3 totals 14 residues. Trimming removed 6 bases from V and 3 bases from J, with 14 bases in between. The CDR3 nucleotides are TGTGCCAGCAGGCCCCCGGGGGAACACTATGGCTACACCTTC. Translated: CASRPPGEHYGYTF.

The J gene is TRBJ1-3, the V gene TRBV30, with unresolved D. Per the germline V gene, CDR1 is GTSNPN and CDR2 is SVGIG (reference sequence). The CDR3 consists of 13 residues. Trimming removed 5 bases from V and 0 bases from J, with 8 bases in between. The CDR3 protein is CAWEIHSGNTIYF. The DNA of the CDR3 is TGTGCCTGGGAGATCCACTCTGGAAACACCATATATTTT.

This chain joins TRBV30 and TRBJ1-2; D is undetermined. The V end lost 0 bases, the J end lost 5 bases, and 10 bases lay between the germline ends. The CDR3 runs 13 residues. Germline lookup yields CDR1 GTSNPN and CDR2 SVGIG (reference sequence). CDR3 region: CAWSVRQTYGYTF. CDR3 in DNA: TGTGCCTGGAGTGTTCGCCAGACATATGGCTACACCTTC.

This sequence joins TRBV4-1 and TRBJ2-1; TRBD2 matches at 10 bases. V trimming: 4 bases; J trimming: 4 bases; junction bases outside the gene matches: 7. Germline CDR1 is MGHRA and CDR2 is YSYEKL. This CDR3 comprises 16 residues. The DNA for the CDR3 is TGCGCCAGCAGCCCGGGGCCAGCGGGGGGGTACAATGAGCAGTTCTTC. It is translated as CASSPGPAGGYNEQFF.

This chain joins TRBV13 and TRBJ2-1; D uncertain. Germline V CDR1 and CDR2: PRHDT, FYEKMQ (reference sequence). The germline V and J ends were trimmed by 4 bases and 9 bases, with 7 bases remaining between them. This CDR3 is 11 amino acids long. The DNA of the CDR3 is TGTGCCAGCAGCTCCCTAGTTGAGCAGTTCTTC. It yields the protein CASSSLVEQFF.

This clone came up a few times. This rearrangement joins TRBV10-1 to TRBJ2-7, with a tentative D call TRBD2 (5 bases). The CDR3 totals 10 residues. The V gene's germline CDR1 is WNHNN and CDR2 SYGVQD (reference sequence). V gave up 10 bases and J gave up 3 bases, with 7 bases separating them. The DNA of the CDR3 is TGCGCCAAAACTAGCTACGAGCAGTACTTC. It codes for CAKTSYEQYF.